Listed below are T cell receptor beta chains from one sample, sequenced in a study of cytomegalovirus exposure and HLA in healthy donors. Assay used: immunoSEQ multiplex PCR; TCRdb lists only in-frame clones, some missing. The table lists about 80,000 clones, 79% of them singletons. Source material: PBMCs. All receptors derive from a man aged 25-45 years in good health and CMV-seronegative. Each CDR3 is given with its conserved first and last residue. The D gene is left open where the match is weak. Not every row has a clone size; where given, it reads once, few, many or a size class.

j_call | clone_size | v_call | d_call | cdr3_nt | cdr3_aa
TRBJ2-5 | once | TRBV6-1 | TRBD2 | TGTGCCAGCAGTCAAAGCGGGAGGCCCGGGGAGACCCAGTACTTC | CASSQSGRPGETQYF
TRBJ1-2 | NA | TRBV2 | NA | TGTGCCAGCACCAGAGGGGGAAGAGGCTACACCTTC | CASTRGGRGYTF
TRBJ2-1 | NA | TRBV5-5 | TRBD2 | TGTGCCAGCAGCTTGGCCCCCAGCGGGAAAAGGGACAATGAGCAGTTCTTC | CASSLAPSGKRDNEQFF
TRBJ1-5 | NA | TRBV7-9 | TRBD1 | TGTGCCAGCAGCCTTGACAGGGGCATCAGTCAGCCCCAGCATTTT | CASSLDRGISQPQHF
TRBJ2-5 | NA | TRBV7-3 | TRBD2 | TGTGCCAGCAGCTCAGATCGGGGGGGCCGAAAGGAGACCCAGTACTTC | CASSSDRGGRKETQYF
TRBJ2-1 | NA | TRBV27 | NA | TGTGCCAGCAGTTTATCAGGGGCCTACAATGAGCAGTTCTTC | CASSLSGAYNEQFF
TRBJ1-2 | NA | TRBV2 | NA | TGTGCCAGCAGTGTTAATGGTTGGGAGAATGGCTACACCTTC | CASSVNGWENGYTF
TRBJ1-1 | NA | TRBV9 | TRBD1 | TGTGCCAGCAGCCCTTCGACAGGGGGCTCTGAAGCTTTCTTT | CASSPSTGGSEAFF
TRBJ2-2 | NA | TRBV12-5 | TRBD1 | TGTGCTAGTGGTTTGGACGGACAGGTAGTAACCGGGGAGCTGTTTTTT | CASGLDGQVVTGELFF
TRBJ2-7 | NA | TRBV5-1 | TRBD1 | TGCGCCAGCAGCCGGAGTGGACAGGGAACCTACGAGCAGTACTTC | CASSRSGQGTYEQYF
TRBJ2-7 | NA | TRBV29-1 | NA | TGCAGCGTTGTTAATTCCGTCAACAACGAGCAGTACTTC | CSVVNSVNNEQYF
TRBJ1-2 | once | TRBV30 | NA | TGTGCCTGTCGAACGACAGGCAACTATGGCTACACCTTC | CACRTTGNYGYTF
TRBJ2-7 | NA | TRBV27 | NA | TGTGCCAGCAGTCCTCTCGGCTACGAGCAGTACTTC | CASSPLGYEQYF
TRBJ2-7 | NA | TRBV7-9 | TRBD2 | TGTGCCAGCAGCTTAGCGCTCACTAGCGGGGATGCTCAGTACTTC | CASSLALTSGDAQYF
TRBJ1-1 | NA | TRBV14 | TRBD1 | TGTGCCAGCAGCAGACAGGGGTACACTGAAGCTTTCTTT | CASSRQGYTEAFF
TRBJ1-2 | NA | TRBV19 | NA | TGTGCCAGTACTACAGACCCGGGCTATGGCTACACCTTC | CASTTDPGYGYTF
TRBJ1-1 | NA | TRBV7-2 | TRBD1 | TGTGCCAGCAGCCCCCTCCCCGGGACAGGGAGCCCTGAAGCTTTCTTT | CASSPLPGTGSPEAFF
TRBJ2-7 | NA | TRBV29-1 | NA | TGCAGCGTTGGCGGCTACCAAACCTACGAGCAGTACTTC | CSVGGYQTYEQYF
TRBJ1-4 | NA | TRBV5-5 | NA | TGTGCCAGCAGCCCCGGGCAGGGAAGGTTAACTAATGAAAAACTGTTTTTT | CASSPGQGRLTNEKLFF
TRBJ1-1 | NA | TRBV5-1 | NA | TGCGCCAGCAGCTTTAATACTGAAGCTTTCTTT | CASSFNTEAFF
TRBJ2-6 | NA | TRBV5-8 | NA | TGTGCCAGCTCAGCGTTCTCTGGGGCCAACGTCCTGACTTTC | CASSAFSGANVLTF
TRBJ2-3 | NA | TRBV6-1 | NA | TGTGCCAGCAGTGACCCGAGGGACTTTCTTCGCACAGATACGCAGTATTTT | CASSDPRDFLRTDTQYF
TRBJ2-3 | NA | TRBV7-8 | NA | TGTGCCAGCAGCGCGGGTACAGATACGCAGTATTTT | CASSAGTDTQYF
TRBJ1-5 | NA | TRBV4-3 | NA | TGCGCCAGCAGCCAAGATAGCAGAGCAAATCAGCCCCAGCATTTT | CASSQDSRANQPQHF
TRBJ2-7 | few | TRBV5-5 | TRBD1 | TGTGCCAGCAGTCTCGACAGGGCCAACGAGCAGTACTTC | CASSLDRANEQYF
TRBJ1-1 | NA | TRBV29-1 | NA | TGCAGCGCTACCTTCGGGGGGAACACTGAAGCTTTCTTT | CSATFGGNTEAFF
TRBJ1-1 | NA | TRBV30 | NA | TGTGCCTGGAGCCGGGTTGTGACTGAAGCTTTCTTT | CAWSRVVTEAFF
TRBJ2-7 | NA | TRBV25-1 | NA | TGTGCCAGCAGTTTACAGGGAGTCACCTACGAGCAGTACTTC | CASSLQGVTYEQYF
TRBJ2-7 | NA | TRBV5-4 | TRBD1 | TGTGCCAGCAGCTTGTCCGACAGGGCCTACGAGCAGTACTTC | CASSLSDRAYEQYF
TRBJ1-2 | NA | TRBV4-1 | NA | TGCGCCAGCAGCCAAGCTCCCGGGGAGAACTGTGGCTACACCTTC | CASSQAPGENCGYTF
TRBJ2-1 | once | TRBV4-2 | NA | TGTGCCAGCAGCCAAGACCCCACGAGGGGGGGCAATGAGCAGTTCTTC | CASSQDPTRGGNEQFF
TRBJ2-1 | NA | TRBV5-6 | TRBD2 | TGTGCCAGCAGCTTGGCTGCCGGGACTAGCGGGAGGACGAACAATGAGCAGTTCTTC | CASSLAAGTSGRTNNEQFF
TRBJ2-7 | NA | TRBV7-2 | TRBD2 | TGTGCCAGCAGCTTAAGGACTAGCGGTTCCTACGAGCAGTACTTC | CASSLRTSGSYEQYF
TRBJ1-5 | NA | TRBV6-1 | NA | TGTGCCAGCAGTCAGTATAATAGCAATCAGCCCCAGCATTTT | CASSQYNSNQPQHF
TRBJ2-2 | NA | TRBV9 | TRBD1 | TGTGCCAGCAGCGCCGGGACAGGGGCCCGCACCGGGGAGCTGTTTTTT | CASSAGTGARTGELFF
TRBJ1-1 | once | TRBV7-8 | NA | TGTGCCAGCAGCTCTACAACCGGGAATGAAGCTTTCTTT | CASSSTTGNEAFF
TRBJ2-1 | NA | TRBV6-5 | TRBD1 | TGTGCCAGCAGTAGGGACAGCTACAATGAGCAGTTCTTC | CASSRDSYNEQFF
TRBJ2-1 | NA | TRBV11-2 | NA | TGTGCCAGCAGCTCACAAGGTGACTCCCCTAGCTATGAGCAGTTCTTC | CASSSQGDSPSYEQFF
TRBJ2-5 | few | TRBV29-1 | NA | TGCAGCGTTGGCGGTCAGGGTGGGACCCAGTACTTC | CSVGGQGGTQYF
TRBJ2-7 | NA | TRBV7-2 | TRBD1 | TGTGCCAGCAGCTATCAGTCCGGGACAGGGATTTACGAGCAGTACTTC | CASSYQSGTGIYEQYF
TRBJ2-7 | once | TRBV7-9 | NA | TGTGCCAGCAGCTTAGGTCAGGGAGGCGAGCAGTACTTC | CASSLGQGGEQYF
TRBJ2-1 | NA | TRBV15 | TRBD1 | TGTGCCACCCGGGACAGCTTCTACAATGAGCAGTTCTTC | CATRDSFYNEQFF
TRBJ1-2 | NA | TRBV6-5 | TRBD1 | TGTGCCAGCAGAGAGACAGGGTCAAACTATGGCTACACCTTC | CASRETGSNYGYTF
TRBJ2-7 | NA | TRBV29-1 | NA | TGCAGCGTTAGCGATGCCTACGAGCAGTACTTC | CSVSDAYEQYF
TRBJ1-2 | NA | TRBV18 | NA | TGTGCCAGCTCATACGTTGACGAGGGTTATGGCTACACCTTC | CASSYVDEGYGYTF
TRBJ1-1 | NA | TRBV12-5 | TRBD1 | TGTGCTAGTGCCAAGGACAGGGTGAGGGCTTTCTTT | CASAKDRVRAFF